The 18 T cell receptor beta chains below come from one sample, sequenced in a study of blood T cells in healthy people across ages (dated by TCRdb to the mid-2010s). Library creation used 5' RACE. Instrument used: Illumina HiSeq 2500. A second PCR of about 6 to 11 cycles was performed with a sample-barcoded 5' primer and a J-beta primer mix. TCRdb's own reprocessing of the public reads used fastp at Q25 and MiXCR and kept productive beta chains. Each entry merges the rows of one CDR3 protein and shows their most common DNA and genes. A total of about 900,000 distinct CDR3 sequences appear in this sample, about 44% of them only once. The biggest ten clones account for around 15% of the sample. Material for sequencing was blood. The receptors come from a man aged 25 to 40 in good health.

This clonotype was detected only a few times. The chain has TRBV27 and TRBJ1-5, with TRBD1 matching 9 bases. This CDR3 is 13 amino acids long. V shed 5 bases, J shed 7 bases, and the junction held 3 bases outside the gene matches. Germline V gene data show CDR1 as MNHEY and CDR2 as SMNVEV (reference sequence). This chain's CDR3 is CASSPQGAQPQHF. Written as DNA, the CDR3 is TGTGCCAGCAGTCCACAGGGGGCGCAGCCCCAGCATTTT.

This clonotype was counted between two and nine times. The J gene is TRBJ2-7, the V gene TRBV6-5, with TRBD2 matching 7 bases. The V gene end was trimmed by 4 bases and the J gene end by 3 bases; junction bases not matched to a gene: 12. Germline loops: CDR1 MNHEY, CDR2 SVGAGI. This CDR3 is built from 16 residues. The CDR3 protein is CASSSSYRDYFYEQYF. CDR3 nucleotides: TGTGCCAGCAGTTCGTCGTACCGGGACTATTTCTACGAGCAGTACTTC.

The CDR3 DNA sequence: TGCGCCAGCAGCCAAGACAGAGGGGCGTCGGAGACCCAGTACTTC. This codes for CASSQDRGASETQYF. The V call is TRBV4-1, the J call TRBJ2-5; D could derive from TRBD1 or TRBD2 (5 bases each). V lost 0 bases and J 5 bases, leaving 13 bases between the germline ends. The CDR3 spans 15 residues. Per germline, CDR1 MGHRA and CDR2 YSYEKL.

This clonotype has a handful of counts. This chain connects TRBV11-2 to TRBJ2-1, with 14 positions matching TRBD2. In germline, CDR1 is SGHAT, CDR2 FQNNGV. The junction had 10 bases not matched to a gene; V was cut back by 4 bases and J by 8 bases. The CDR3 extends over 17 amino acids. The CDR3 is CASSSPTSGGASDEQFF. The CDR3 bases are TGTGCCAGCAGCTCCCCGACTAGCGGGGGGGCTAGCGATGAGCAGTTCTTC.

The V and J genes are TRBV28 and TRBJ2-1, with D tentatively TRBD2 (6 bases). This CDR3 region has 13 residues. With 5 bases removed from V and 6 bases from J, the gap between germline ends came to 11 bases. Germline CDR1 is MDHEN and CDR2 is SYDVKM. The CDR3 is CASSARRGNEQFF. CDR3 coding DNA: TGTGCCAGCAGTGCCCGGAGGGGCAATGAGCAGTTCTTC.

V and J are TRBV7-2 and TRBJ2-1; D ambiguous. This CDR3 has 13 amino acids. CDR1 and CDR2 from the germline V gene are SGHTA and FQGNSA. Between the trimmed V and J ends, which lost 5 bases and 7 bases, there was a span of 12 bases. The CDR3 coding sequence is TGTGCCAGCAGCCCTTTTATCGTGAATGAGCAGTTCTTC. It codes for CASSPFIVNEQFF.

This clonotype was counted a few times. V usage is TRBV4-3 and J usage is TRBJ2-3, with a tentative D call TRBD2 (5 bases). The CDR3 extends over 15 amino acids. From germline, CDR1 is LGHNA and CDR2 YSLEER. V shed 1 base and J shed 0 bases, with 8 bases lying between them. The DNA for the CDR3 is TGCGCCAGCAGCCAAGTCGGGGTCAGCACAGATACGCAGTATTTT. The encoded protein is CASSQVGVSTDTQYF.

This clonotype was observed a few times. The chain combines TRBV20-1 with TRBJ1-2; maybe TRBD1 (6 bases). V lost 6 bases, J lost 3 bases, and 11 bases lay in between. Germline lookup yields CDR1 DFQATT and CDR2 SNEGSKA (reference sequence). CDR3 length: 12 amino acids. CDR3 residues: CSANRVYYGYTF. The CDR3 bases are TGCAGTGCCAACAGGGTTTACTATGGCTACACCTTC.

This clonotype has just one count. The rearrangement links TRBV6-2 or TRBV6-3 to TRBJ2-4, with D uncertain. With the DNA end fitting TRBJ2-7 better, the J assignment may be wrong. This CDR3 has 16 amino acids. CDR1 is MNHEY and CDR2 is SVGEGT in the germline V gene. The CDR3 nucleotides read TGTGCCAGCAGTTACTCGAGCGTGAGGAATTCGGACGAGCAGTACTTC. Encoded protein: CASSYSSVRNSDEQYF.

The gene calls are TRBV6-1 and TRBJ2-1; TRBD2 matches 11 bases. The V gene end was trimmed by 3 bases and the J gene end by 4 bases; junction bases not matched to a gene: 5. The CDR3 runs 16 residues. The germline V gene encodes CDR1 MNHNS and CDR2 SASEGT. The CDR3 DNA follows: TGTGCCAGCAGTGACACTAGCGGGGGCTTTTACAATGAGCAGTTCTTC. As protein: CASSDTSGGFYNEQFF.

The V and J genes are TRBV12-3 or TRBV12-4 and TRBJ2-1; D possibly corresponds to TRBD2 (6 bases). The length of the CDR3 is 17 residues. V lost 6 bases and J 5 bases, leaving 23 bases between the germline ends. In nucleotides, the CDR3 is TGTGCCAGCAGGCCGACCCCGGGAGCTTCGATCAACAATGAGCAGTTCTTC. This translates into CASRPTPGASINNEQFF.

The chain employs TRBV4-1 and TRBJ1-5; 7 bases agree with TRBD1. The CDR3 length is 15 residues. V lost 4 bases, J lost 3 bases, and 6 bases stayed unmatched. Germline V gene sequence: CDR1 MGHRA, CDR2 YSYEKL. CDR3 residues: CASSRDGTDNQPQHF. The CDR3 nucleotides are TGCGCCAGCAGCCGGGACGGGACAGACAATCAGCCCCAGCATTTT.

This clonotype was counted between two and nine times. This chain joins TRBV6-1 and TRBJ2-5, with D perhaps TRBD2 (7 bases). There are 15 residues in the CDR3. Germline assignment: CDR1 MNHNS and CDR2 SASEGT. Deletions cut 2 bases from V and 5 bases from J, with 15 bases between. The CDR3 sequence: CASSEQSGGRETQYF. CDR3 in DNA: TGTGCCAGCAGTGAACAGTCGGGGGGCAGGGAGACCCAGTACTTC.

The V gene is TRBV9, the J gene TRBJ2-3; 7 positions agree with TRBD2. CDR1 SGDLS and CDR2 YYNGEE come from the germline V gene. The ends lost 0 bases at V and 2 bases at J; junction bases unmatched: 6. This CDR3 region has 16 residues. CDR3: CASSVEAGTITDTQYF. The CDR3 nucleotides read TGTGCCAGCAGCGTAGAAGCGGGGACGATCACAGATACGCAGTATTTT.

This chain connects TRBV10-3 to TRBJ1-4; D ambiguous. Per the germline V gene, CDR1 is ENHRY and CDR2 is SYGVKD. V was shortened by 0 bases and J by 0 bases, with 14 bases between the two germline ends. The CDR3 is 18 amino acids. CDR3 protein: CAISESNAVTSTNEKLFF. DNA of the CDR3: TGTGCCATCAGTGAGTCCAATGCGGTGACTTCAACTAATGAAAAACTGTTTTTT.

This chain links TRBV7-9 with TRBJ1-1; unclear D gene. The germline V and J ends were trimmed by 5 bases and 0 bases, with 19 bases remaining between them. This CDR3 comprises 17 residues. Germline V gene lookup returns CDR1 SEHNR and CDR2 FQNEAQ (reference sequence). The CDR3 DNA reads TGTGCCAGCAGCCCAACCGGGAACAGATTTATGAACACTGAAGCTTTCTTT. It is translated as CASSPTGNRFMNTEAFF.

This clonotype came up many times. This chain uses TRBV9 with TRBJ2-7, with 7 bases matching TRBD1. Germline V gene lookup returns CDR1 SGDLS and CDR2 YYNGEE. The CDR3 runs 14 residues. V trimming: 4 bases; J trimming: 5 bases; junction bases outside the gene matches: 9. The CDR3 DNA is TGTGCCAGCAGCCCCCGGACAGGAAATAACGAGCAGTACTTC. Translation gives CASSPRTGNNEQYF.

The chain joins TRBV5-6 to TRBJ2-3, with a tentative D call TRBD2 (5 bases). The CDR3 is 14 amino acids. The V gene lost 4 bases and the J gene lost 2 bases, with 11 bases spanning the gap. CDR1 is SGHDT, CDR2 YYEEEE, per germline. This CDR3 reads CASSPTSFTDTQYF. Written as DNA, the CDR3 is TGTGCCAGCAGCCCTACTAGTTTCACAGATACGCAGTATTTT.